Sequencing of this T cell receptor (beta chain) was carried out in a study of shared clonotypes between healthy human individuals. The naive CD8 fraction comprised CD45RO-negative cells positively selected for CCR7 and excluded terminally differentiated effector memory CD45RA+ cells. The repertoire was sequenced with immunoSEQ multiplex PCR; TCRdb's copy has only in-frame clones and lacks some. The data contain approximately 810,000 clones, around 92% of them seen just once; the ten biggest clones take up about 24%. Germline V gives CDR1 LNHDA, CDR2 SQIVND (reference sequence). V was trimmed by 3 bases and J by 4 bases, leaving 15 bases between them. This CDR3 has 16 residues.

The clonotype originates from a man in his thirties or forties in good health. The sequenced material came from naive CD8+ T cells sorted from blood. The chain carries TRBV19 and TRBJ2-2; D unclear. CDR3 nucleotides: TGTGCCAGTAGTATTTCTGATATGGACGGCACCGGGGAGCTGTTTTTT. It translates to CASSISDMDGTGELFF. The full variable domain, in which reference TRBV19 and TRBJ2-2 provide the parts outside the CDR3, is DGGITQSPKYLFRKEGQNVTLSCEQNLNHDAMYWYRQDPGQGLRLIYYSQIVNDFQKGDIAEGYSVSREKKESFPLTVTSAQKNPTAFYLCASSISDMDGTGELFFGEGSRLTVL.